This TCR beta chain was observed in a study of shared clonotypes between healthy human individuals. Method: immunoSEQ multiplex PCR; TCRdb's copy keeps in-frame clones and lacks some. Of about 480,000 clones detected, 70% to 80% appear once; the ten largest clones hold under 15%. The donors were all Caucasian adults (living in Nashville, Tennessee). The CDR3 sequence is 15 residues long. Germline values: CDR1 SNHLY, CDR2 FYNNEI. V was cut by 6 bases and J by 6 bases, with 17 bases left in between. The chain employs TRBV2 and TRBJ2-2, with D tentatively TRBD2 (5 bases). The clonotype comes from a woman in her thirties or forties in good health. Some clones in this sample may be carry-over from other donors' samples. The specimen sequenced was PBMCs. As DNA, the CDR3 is TGTGCCAGCAGGGTAGACTATAGCCTTGCCGGGGAGCTGTTTTTT. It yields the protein CASRVDYSLAGELFF. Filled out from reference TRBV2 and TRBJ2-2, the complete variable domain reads EPEVTQTPSHQVTQMGQEVILRCVPISNHLYFYWYRQILGQKVEFLVSFYNNEISEKSEIFDDQFSVERPDGSNFTLKIRSTKLEDSAMYFCASRVDYSLAGELFFGEGSRLTVL.